One and the same sample provided the 24 T cell receptor beta chains below, sequenced in a study of cytomegalovirus exposure and HLA in healthy donors. The PCR used 60 Vbeta and 13 Jbeta primers. The method was immunoSEQ multiplex PCR; TCRdb's version includes in-frame clones alone and lacks a portion of them. The table has about 150,000 clones, about 80% seen once. Source material: PBMCs. Source of these receptors: a man in his forties in good health and CMV-seropositive.

This clone was counted a few times. A junction end diverges from the germline sequence, so it may reflect a read error. The rearrangement links TRBV13 to TRBJ2-6, with D tentatively TRBD1 (5 bases). Germline V gene sequence: CDR1 PRHDT, CDR2 FYEKMQ (reference sequence). CDR3 size: 17 residues. CDR3 sequence: CASSPHFLRSGANGLTF. In DNA form, the CDR3 reads TGTGCCAGCAGCCCCCATTTTTTGCGCTCTGGGGCCAACGGCCTGACTTTC.

This clone turned up a few times. This rearrangement joins TRBV27 to TRBJ1-1, with a weak D call TRBD1 (5 bases). In germline, CDR1 is MNHEY, CDR2 SMNVEV (reference sequence). V lost 6 bases and J 2 bases, leaving 13 bases between the germline ends. The CDR3 has 14 residues. The CDR3 protein is CASSSWGVNTEAFF. CDR3 in DNA: TGTGCCAGCAGCTCCTGGGGGGTAAACACTGAAGCTTTCTTT.

This clone has a single count. The gene calls are TRBV5-4 and TRBJ2-5; TRBD2 agrees at 10 bases. The germline V gene encodes CDR1 SGHNT and CDR2 YYREEE (reference sequence). CDR3 length: 15 amino acids. V dropped 7 bases and J dropped 1; count of bases not matched to a gene: 7. The CDR3 reads CASQSSGRFQETQYF. CDR3 in DNA: TGTGCCAGCCAGAGTAGCGGGAGGTTCCAAGAGACCCAGTACTTC.

On this clone itself: One junction end does not reproduce the germline sequence, and a read error may be involved. The identical CDR3 is also encoded by other nucleotide sequences in the sample. The chain employs TRBV7-8 and TRBJ1-1; TRBD1 is a possible D gene (6 bases). CDR3 length: 13 residues. Germline V CDR1 and CDR2: SGHVS, FQNEAQ. CDR3 protein: CASQGQAHTEAFF. CDR3 bases: TGCGCCAGCCAGGGACAAGCTCACACTGAAGCTTTCTTT.

The chain uses TRBV11-2 and TRBJ2-1, with a tentative D call TRBD1 (5 bases). The V end was cut by 2 bases, the J end by 0 bases, with 8 bases between. Germline V gene data show CDR1 as SGHAT and CDR2 as FQNNGV. The CDR3 is 15 amino acids. DNA of the CDR3: TGTGCCAGCAGCTTACAAGGGGTCTCCTACAATGAGCAGTTCTTC. This encodes CASSLQGVSYNEQFF. The whole variable domain, remainder taken from reference TRBV11-2 and TRBJ2-1, is EAGVAQSPRYKIIEKRQSVAFWCNPISGHATLYWYQQILGQGPKLLIQFQNNGVVDDSQLPKDRFSAERLKGVDSTLKIQPAKLEDSAVYLCASSLQGVSYNEQFFGPGTRLTVL.

This clone has just one count. The CDR3 coding sequence is TGTGCCAGCAGCCCTAGGGGGCCCGGGGCCAACGTCCTGACTTTC. Amino acid sequence: CASSPRGPGANVLTF. The rearrangement joins TRBV28 to TRBJ2-6; 7 bases align to TRBD1. The J segment lost 4 bases and the V segment lost 6 bases, leaving 6 bases of the junction unmatched. This CDR3 is built from 15 residues. Germline CDR1 MDHEN, CDR2 SYDVKM. Full variable domain (rest looked up from reference TRBV28 and TRBJ2-6): DVKVTQSSRYLVKRTGEKVFLECVQDMDHENMFWYRQDPGLGLRLIYFSYDVKMKEKGDIPEGYSVSREKKERFSLILESASTNQTSMYLCASSPRGPGANVLTFGAGSRLTVL.

Only a few counts were recorded for this clone. Other DNA sequences from this sample encode an identical CDR3 as well. CDR3 protein: CASSVEGQNSPLHF. Written as DNA, the CDR3 is TGTGCCAGCAGCGTAGAGGGACAAAATTCACCCCTCCACTTT. V and J are TRBV9 and TRBJ1-6, with D perhaps TRBD1 (6 bases). Per the germline V gene, CDR1 is SGDLS and CDR2 is YYNGEE. The CDR3 length is 14 residues. V was clipped by 0 bases and J by 7 bases, with 8 bases between them.

V gene TRBV6-1 combines with J gene TRBJ2-1, with D possibly TRBD2 on 6 matching bases. Germline V gene sequence: CDR1 MNHNS, CDR2 SASEGT. V was cut by 8 bases and J by 4 bases, with 12 bases left in between. The CDR3 has 13 residues. CDR3 bases: TGTGCCAGCCGACTAGGAATTTACAATGAGCAGTTCTTC. Its protein product is CASRLGIYNEQFF.

J is TRBJ2-3 and V is TRBV5-6, with 7 bases lining up with TRBD2. In germline, CDR1 is SGHDT, CDR2 YYEEEE. The CDR3 has 14 amino acids. V shed 4 bases and J 2 bases; nucleotides not matched to a gene: 4. The CDR3 spells CASSQAGYTDTQYF. The CDR3 DNA reads TGTGCCAGCAGCCAAGCGGGATACACAGATACGCAGTATTTT.

The chain carries TRBV5-3 and TRBJ2-2, with a weak D call TRBD2 (5 bases). TRBV5-3 is known as an ORF, though its function is uncertain. This CDR3 is 19 amino acids long. V gave up 7 bases and J gave up 4 bases, with 29 bases separating them. The chain's CDR3 is CARLPPTLEASLITGELFF. The CDR3 nucleotides are TGTGCCAGATTACCTCCCACACTGGAGGCATCCCTTATCACCGGGGAGCTGTTTTTT.

The chain joins TRBV21-1 to TRBJ2-1; the tabulated D call, TRBD1, remains unverified against the DNA. TRBV21-1 is termed a pseudogene. CDR3 length: 16 residues. The CDR3 bases are TGTGCCAGCAGTAAACAGGGCCCGAGCTCCTACAATGAGCAGTTCTTC. It encodes CASSKQGPSSYNEQFF.

V usage is TRBV28 and J usage is TRBJ1-2; 8 positions agree with TRBD1. Germline CDR1 is MDHEN and CDR2 is SYDVKM. The trim removed 6 bases at V and 9 bases at J, leaving 6 bases unmatched. The CDR3 is 12 amino acids. The DNA for the CDR3 is TGTGCCAGCAGGGGACAGGCGGGTAGCTACACCTTC. Translating gives CASRGQAGSYTF.

The chain employs TRBV14 and TRBJ2-7; perhaps TRBD2 as D (6 bases). The CDR3 has 15 residues. V lost 3 bases and J lost 1, with 13 bases in between. Germline V gene data show CDR1 as SGHDN and CDR2 as FVKESK. This CDR3 reads CASSQLAKGSYEQYF. DNA of the CDR3: TGTGCCAGCAGCCAGCTAGCGAAGGGGTCCTACGAGCAGTACTTC.

This chain uses TRBV9 with TRBJ2-1, with D possibly matching TRBD1 (5 bases). CDR3 length: 14 amino acids. V was shortened by 4 bases and J by 4 bases, with 12 bases between the two germline ends. Germline V gene sequence: CDR1 SGDLS, CDR2 YYNGEE. Written as DNA, the CDR3 is TGTGCCAGCAGCATAACGGACAATTACAATGAGCAGTTCTTC. Protein sequence: CASSITDNYNEQFF. Full variable domain (rest looked up from reference TRBV9 and TRBJ2-1): DSGVTQTPKHLITATGQRVTLRCSPRSGDLSVYWYQQSLDQGLQFLIQYYNGEERAKGNILERFSAQQFPDLHSELNLSSLELGDSALYFCASSITDNYNEQFFGPGTRLTVL.

J is TRBJ2-7 and V is TRBV19; 9 nucleotides agree with TRBD1. Trimming cost V 5 bases and J 1 base; bases outside gene matches: 12. CDR1 and CDR2 (germline): LNHDA, SQIVND (reference sequence). The CDR3 covers 17 residues. DNA of the CDR3: TGTGCCAGTAGTCCCCCTAGGGGGGGGACAGGGTCCTACGAGCAGTACTTC. Its protein product is CASSPPRGGTGSYEQYF.

The chain has TRBV27 and TRBJ2-1; 7 bases map to TRBD1. There are 19 residues in the CDR3. V shed 7 bases and J 4 bases; nucleotides not matched to a gene: 22. Germline V CDR1 and CDR2: MNHEY, SMNVEV (reference sequence). In nucleotides, the CDR3 is TGTGCCAGCATGGGCCTGCTCACTGGGGACAGCGAACTTTACAATGAGCAGTTCTTC. This translates into CASMGLLTGDSELYNEQFF.

The V gene is TRBV6-6, the J gene TRBJ2-1, with a possible D match to TRBD2 (6 bases). Looked up from germline, CDR1 is MNHNY and CDR2 is SVGAGI (reference sequence). The V end lost 8 bases, the J end lost 8 bases, and 13 bases lay between the germline ends. This CDR3 has 12 residues. For the CDR3, the DNA is TGTGCCAGCCGGGACTTCCGGGATGAGCAGTTCTTC. This gives the protein CASRDFRDEQFF.

This chain uses TRBV19 with TRBJ2-1; 7 nucleotides match TRBD1. Germline V gene lookup returns CDR1 LNHDA and CDR2 SQIVND (reference sequence). Losses at the gene ends were 5 bases for V and 3 bases for J; bases not matched to a gene: 7. The CDR3 covers 15 residues. CDR3 nucleotide sequence: TGTGCCAGTAGTGAACAGGGGCAGAACTACAATGAGCAGTTCTTC. As protein: CASSEQGQNYNEQFF.

Of note for this clone: At one boundary the junction diverges from the germline segment, which might be a read error. This rearrangement joins TRBV15 to TRBJ1-5; TRBD1 might be the D (6 bases). Germline CDR1 LNHNV, CDR2 YYDKDF (reference sequence). This CDR3 is 15 amino acids long. The CDR3 DNA sequence: TGTACCACCAGCACAGGGCACTCAGGGTGGGGGCCCCAGCATTTT. It codes for CTTSTGHSGWGPQHF.

V gene TRBV28 combines with J gene TRBJ2-7; TRBD2 might be the D (6 bases). This CDR3 has 15 residues. V lost 5 bases and J lost 7, with 21 bases in between. Germline CDR1 MDHEN, CDR2 SYDVKM. CDR3 protein: CASSPPAGPVGEQYF. CDR3 nucleotide sequence: TGTGCCAGCAGTCCCCCAGCGGGCCCGGTGGGGGAGCAGTACTTC. Full variable domain (missing parts from reference TRBV28 and TRBJ2-7): DVKVTQSSRYLVKRTGEKVFLECVQDMDHENMFWYRQDPGLGLRLIYFSYDVKMKEKGDIPEGYSVSREKKERFSLILESASTNQTSMYLCASSPPAGPVGEQYFGPGTRLTVT.

The chain has TRBV5-1 and TRBJ1-5, with TRBD1 matching 8 bases. CDR3 length: 19 residues. V trimming: 0 bases; J trimming: 0 bases; junction bases outside the gene matches: 11. Germline V CDR1 and CDR2: SGHRS, YFSETQ. The CDR3 DNA follows: TGCGCCAGCAGCTTGGGCGCCGGGCAGGGGGCCGGTAGCAATCAGCCCCAGCATTTT. The encoded protein is CASSLGAGQGAGSNQPQHF.

J is TRBJ1-6 and V is TRBV5-4; the D is unclear. Trimming stripped 0 bases from V and 7 bases from J, with 8 bases between. The CDR3 spans 14 residues. Germline assignment: CDR1 SGHNT and CDR2 YYREEE (reference sequence). The chain's CDR3 is CASSLGRANSPLHF. CDR3 sequence (DNA): TGTGCCAGCAGCTTGGGGCGGGCGAATTCACCCCTCCACTTT.

The chain combines TRBV2 with TRBJ2-5; no clear D. Germline values: CDR1 SNHLY, CDR2 FYNNEI. The CDR3 has 10 residues. V was clipped by 7 bases and J by 5 bases, with 5 bases between them. This CDR3 is CASIRETQYF. The CDR3 region has the DNA TGTGCCAGCATACGGGAGACCCAGTACTTC.

A word on this clone: At one end the junction does not follow the germline gene, possibly because of a read error. The chain recombines TRBV7-9 with TRBJ2-5, with D tentatively TRBD1 (5 bases). The J call could be wrong; TRBJ2-7 is a better fit for the DNA end. The CDR3 covers 12 residues. The V gene's germline CDR1 is SEHNR and CDR2 FQNEAQ (reference sequence). CDR3 residues: CSSSSDNYEQYF. The CDR3 DNA reads as TGTTCCAGCAGTTCGGACAACTACGAGCAGTACTTC.